In its sample, the clone carrying this T cell receptor (beta chain) is medium-sized. Antigen specificity is unknown. This record comes from a study of spatial heterogeneity in lung cancer. Study observations and caveats: Expanded TCRs classified as ubiquitous or regional were counted, and these counts tracked ubiquitous and regional nonsynonymous mutations, respectively. Higher tumor mutation counts went along with higher counts of expanded intratumoral alpha and beta TCRs.

The time point is: sample taken at primary tumor resection. Tumor, nontumor lung or frozen PBMC supplied whole RNA that was sequenced unsorted. After removal of 5 bases from V and 0 bases from J, the junction contained 6 bases not matched to a gene. The germline V gene encodes CDR1 PRHDT and CDR2 FYEKMQ (reference sequence). The CDR3 totals 17 residues. Using its own MiXCR run on the 5' RACE reads, TCRdb lists one record per CDR3 protein. The sample contains 5,600 or so distinct CDR3 sequences, approximately 4.9% of which appear only once. This clonotype was obtained from a male donor with early-stage non-small cell lung cancer. The sample in question was lung tumor tissue, obtained at surgery. This rearrangement joins TRBV13 to TRBJ1-6; 8 bases align to TRBD1. Written as DNA, the CDR3 is TGTGCCAGCAGCACAGGGGGTTTAAGCTCCTATAATTCACCCCTCCACTTT. This codes for CASSTGGLSSYNSPLHF.